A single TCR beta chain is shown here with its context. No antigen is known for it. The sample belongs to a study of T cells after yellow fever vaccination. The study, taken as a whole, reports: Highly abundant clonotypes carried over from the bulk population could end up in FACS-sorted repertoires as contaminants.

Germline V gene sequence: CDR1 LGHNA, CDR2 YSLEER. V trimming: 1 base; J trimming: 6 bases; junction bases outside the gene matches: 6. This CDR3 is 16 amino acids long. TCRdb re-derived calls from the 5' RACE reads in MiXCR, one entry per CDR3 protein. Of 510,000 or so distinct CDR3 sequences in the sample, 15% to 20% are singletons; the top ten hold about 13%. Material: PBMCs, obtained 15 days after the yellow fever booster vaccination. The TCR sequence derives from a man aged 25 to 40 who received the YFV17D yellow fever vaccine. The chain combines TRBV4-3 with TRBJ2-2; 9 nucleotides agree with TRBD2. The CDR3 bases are TGCGCCAGCAGCCAAGTAATGACTAGCGGATCCGGGGAGCTGTTTTTT. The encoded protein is CASSQVMTSGSGELFF.